These 6 T cell receptor beta chains share one sample of origin, sequenced in a study of T cells in women clearing cervical HPV infection. The table came from immunoSEQ multiplex PCR; TCRdb's copy has only in-frame clones and leaves some out. The table lists approximately 35,000 clones. The source material was blood buffy coat. The receptors were sampled from a woman between 18 and 70 years old with a cervical HPV16 infection that either progressed to CIN3+ or cleared (not recorded which).

Comment on this clone: Sequencing ends 3 residues short of the CDR3 end; the germline J gene provides the rest. The rearrangement uses TRBV19 and TRBJ2-3, with 7 bases fitting TRBD1. The CDR3 is made up of 15 amino acids. V shed 3 bases and J 4 bases; nucleotides not matched to a gene: 7. CDR1 and CDR2 from the germline V gene are LNHDA and SQIVND (reference sequence). The CDR3: CASSMTDTGADTQYF. The sequenced CDR3 bases are TGTGCCAGTAGTATGACCGACACAGGGGCAGATACG.

As regards this clone: Read sequence stops 3 residues before the CDR3 end, and the germline J gene provides the missing end. The rearrangement uses TRBV11-2 and TRBJ2-3; 7 nucleotides agree with TRBD2. The CDR3 is made up of 14 amino acids. The germline V gene has CDR1 SGHAT and CDR2 FQNNGV. After removal of 4 bases from V and 0 bases from J, the junction contained 1 base not matched to a gene. The CDR3 here is CASSSLASTDTQYF. The CDR3 bases that were read are TGTGCCAGCAGCTCACTAGCGAGCACAGATACG.

A remark on this clone: Read data end 3 residues before the CDR3 end; the end is taken from the germline J gene. The chain uses TRBV10-1 and TRBJ2-7, with 7 bases aligning to TRBD1. The CDR3 is 15 residues long. Germline V gives CDR1 WNHNN, CDR2 SYGVQD (reference sequence). V dropped 1 base and J dropped 0; count of bases not matched to a gene: 3. The CDR3 DNA, read in part, is TGCGCCAGCAGTGAGTACAGGGGAAGCTCCTACGAG. Amino acid sequence: CASSEYRGSSYE. The entire CDR3 reads CASSEYRGSSYEQYF.

Details on this clone: Read coverage stops 3 residues before the CDR3 terminus; the germline J gene supplies the remainder. The chain has TRBV30 and TRBJ1-2, with TRBD1 matching 9 bases. The germline V gene has CDR1 GTSNPN and CDR2 SVGIG (reference sequence). This CDR3 is 12 amino acids long. CDR3 bases read: TGTGCCGCCCGGGACAGGGATCGCGGC. Translating gives CAARDRDRG. The complete CDR3 sequence is CAARDRDRGYTF.

As concerns this clone: The read terminates 3 residues ahead of where the CDR3 ends, so the germline J gene completes it. V is TRBV19 and J is TRBJ1-5, with D unclear. The CDR3 contains 16 residues. Deletions cut 1 base from V and 0 bases from J, with 10 bases between. The germline gives CDR1 LNHDA, CDR2 SQIVND (reference sequence). CDR3: CASSIGGQYSNQPQHF. The CDR3 bases that were read are TGTGCCAGTAGTATAGGTGGCCAGTATAGCAATCAGCCC.

As for this clone: Sequencing ends 3 residues short of the CDR3 end; the germline J gene provides the rest. This sequence joins TRBV5-6 and TRBJ1-1; 7 bases line up with TRBD1. CDR3 size: 15 residues. Germline V gene data show CDR1 as SGHDT and CDR2 as YYEEEE. Trimming at V came to 3 bases and at J to 5 bases, leaving 10 bases not matched to a gene. The sequenced part of the CDR3 DNA is TGTGCCAGCAGCTACCGACAGGGCTTGGGGACTGAA. It translates to CASSYRQGLGTE. The entire CDR3 protein is CASSYRQGLGTEAFF.